This T cell receptor beta chain was identified in a study of Graves' ophthalmopathy and Graves' hyperthyroidism. V trimming: 6 bases; J trimming: 4 bases; junction bases outside the gene matches: 16. The CDR3 spans 17 residues. The germline CDR1 and CDR2 sequences are ENHRY and SYGVKD. This clonotype was seen many times. Antigen specificity is unknown. RNA transcripts served as template for amplifying TCR beta CDR3 sequences. HTBI primers were used in a first-round RT-PCR, which preceded a second-round multiplex PCR. TCRdb redid the calling of the multiplex PCR reads with MiXCR, one entry per CDR3 protein. The sample has over a million distinct CDR3 sequences, less than 45% seen once. Findings and limits, study-wide: Discrimination between ophthalmopathy and stable hyperthyroidism by a 13-signature model showed about 89% sensitivity and 70% to 84% specificity.

The clonotype originates from an adult man with Graves' hyperthyroidism. The sample taken for sequencing was peripheral blood or thyroid tissue (not recorded which). The chain is built from TRBV10-3 and TRBJ1-1; TRBD1 matches 8 bases. The CDR3 here is CAIRADRGVPPGTEAFF. CDR3 sequence (DNA): TGTGCCATCAGGGCTGACAGGGGAGTTCCCCCGGGCACTGAAGCTTTCTTT.